Below are 12 T cell receptor beta chains sequenced from a single sample in a study of blood T cell repertoires in COVID-19 (dated by TCRdb to 2018 to 2020). Receptors were amplified or captured by the immunoSEQ multiplex PCR assay. In TCRdb, the immuneACCESS table is reduced to in-frame sequences with V and J assigned. These tables do not hold every clone; where another copy was compared, an unresolved V gene accounts for under half, and the others remain unexplained. The sample records about 200,000 clones, 70% to 90% of which are singletons. The ten biggest clones cover around 4.8% of the sample. Sequenced input: peripheral blood. The receptor set was obtained from a woman in her thirties or forties with acute or convalescent COVID-19.

The chain carries TRBV5-4 and TRBJ1-5; 9 bases align to TRBD1. J gave up 3 bases and V 4 bases, and 17 bases lay outside the gene matches. The CDR3 totals 19 residues. CDR1 is SGHNT, CDR2 YYREEE, per germline (reference sequence). CDR3 region: CASSEPGQGLIMANQPQHF. In DNA form, the CDR3 reads TGTGCCAGCAGCGAACCGGGACAGGGTCTTATTATGGCCAATCAGCCCCAGCATTTT.

The CDR3 loop reads CASSWDRAVEQYV. The CDR3 nucleotides are TGTGCCAGCAGCTGGGACAGGGCTGTCGAGCAGTACGTC. The genes are TRBV2 and TRBJ2-7; 9 nucleotides line up with TRBD1. Germline lookup yields CDR1 SNHLY and CDR2 FYNNEI. V dropped 6 bases and J dropped 6; count of bases not matched to a gene: 6. There are 13 residues in the CDR3.

The CDR3 coding sequence is TGTGCCAGCAGCTCGACAGGGGTTCACTATGGCTACACCTTC. Protein sequence: CASSSTGVHYGYTF. The V call is TRBV7-9, the J call TRBJ1-2; 8 bases match TRBD1. The CDR3 length is 14 residues. Germline CDR1 is SEHNR and CDR2 is FQNEAQ (reference sequence). V shed 4 bases, J shed 3 bases, and the junction held 4 bases outside the gene matches.

In its sample, this clone was seen once. This chain links TRBV18 with TRBJ1-1; 9 bases are a match to TRBD1. The trim removed 2 bases at V and 4 bases at J, leaving 11 bases unmatched. The CDR3 runs to 17 residues. From germline, CDR1 is KGHSH and CDR2 LQKENI. In DNA form, the CDR3 reads TGTGCCAGCTCACCAATCAGGGACAGGGCCTTTGGCACTGAAGCTTTCTTT. Translating it yields CASSPIRDRAFGTEAFF.

The rearrangement joins TRBV24-1 to TRBJ2-3, with 9 bases identical to TRBD2. The CDR3 is made up of 20 amino acids. The ends lost 5 bases at V and 2 bases at J; junction bases unmatched: 19. From germline, CDR1 is KGHDR and CDR2 SFDVKD. The CDR3 nucleotides read TGTGCCACCAGTGGTTTTACAGGTCTGCGCGGCGGGGGGGACACAGATACGCAGTATTTT. Residues: CATSGFTGLRGGGDTDTQYF.

This clone was counted between two and nine times. In DNA form, the CDR3 reads TGTGCCTGGAGTGTACGACAGTCGTCAAACTATGGCTACACCTTC. Residues: CAWSVRQSSNYGYTF. V gene TRBV30 combines with J gene TRBJ1-2; D might be TRBD1 (5 bases). The germline V gene encodes CDR1 GTSNPN and CDR2 SVGIG (reference sequence). Trimming took off 0 bases at V and 2 bases at J, with 13 bases between the two ends. The CDR3 is made up of 15 amino acids.

This clone was picked up one time. V usage is TRBV10-3 and J usage is TRBJ1-2, with 7 bases matching TRBD1. Germline CDR1 is ENHRY and CDR2 is SYGVKD. The junction had 23 bases not matched to a gene; V was cut back by 8 bases and J by 8 bases. This CDR3 region has 17 residues. CDR3 sequence reads: CAILGAPIDRESNGYTF. The CDR3 region has the DNA TGTGCCATCTTAGGTGCTCCGATCGACAGGGAATCGAACGGCTACACCTTC.

In DNA form, the CDR3 reads TGTGCCAGCTCACCCTCGGACACCTCTGGAAACACCATATATTTT. Translation gives CASSPSDTSGNTIYF. This rearrangement joins TRBV18 to TRBJ1-3, with D maybe TRBD1 (5 bases). Germline values: CDR1 KGHSH, CDR2 LQKENI. V shed 3 bases and J shed 0 bases, with 9 bases lying between them. This CDR3 spans 15 amino acids.

This clone was counted a few times. The gene calls are TRBV4-1 and TRBJ1-3, with 9 bases lining up with TRBD1. With 2 bases clipped from V and 0 bases from J, the junction kept 17 bases outside the gene matches. In germline, CDR1 is MGHRA, CDR2 YSYEKL. The CDR3 contains 21 residues. CDR3 DNA sequence: TGCGCCAGCAGCCAACTACCATCGGACAGGGGAAGAGGGAGCTCTGGAAACACCATATATTTT. Protein: CASSQLPSDRGRGSSGNTIYF.

V and J are TRBV29-1 and TRBJ1-5; D is perhaps TRBD1 (5 bases). Germline lookup yields CDR1 SQVTM and CDR2 ANQGSEA. V dropped 5 bases and J dropped 4 bases, with 12 bases sitting between them. The length of the CDR3 is 13 residues. Here the CDR3 reads CSVSDGANQPQHF. CDR3 nucleotides: TGCAGCGTTTCGGATGGGGCAAATCAGCCCCAGCATTTT.

The rearrangement links TRBV7-8 to TRBJ1-1; 10 bases are a match to TRBD1. CDR1 and CDR2 from the germline V gene are SGHVS and FQNEAQ. CDR3 length: 14 residues. After removal of 5 bases from V and 7 bases from J, the junction contained 7 bases not matched to a gene. CDR3 sequence reads: CASSLRQGAIEAFF. The CDR3 bases are TGTGCCAGCAGCCTCAGACAGGGGGCGATTGAAGCTTTCTTT.

The chain links TRBV6-5 to TRBJ1-4; 7 bases match TRBD1. The CDR3 covers 13 residues. Germline V lookup: CDR1 MNHEY, CDR2 SVGAGI. V shed 10 bases and J 5 bases; nucleotides not matched to a gene: 7. The DNA of the CDR3 is TGTGCCACCTTACAGGGGTTAAATGAAAAACTGTTTTTT. This gives the protein CATLQGLNEKLFF.